This T cell receptor (beta chain) was profiled in a study of blood T cells in healthy people across ages (dated by TCRdb to 2015 to 2017). With regard to the full study: In model experiments, roughly one uniquely barcoded TCR beta cDNA molecule per two T cells was captured by template switching. The study measured age-related changes in TCR beta repertoire diversity using deep sequencing normalized with unique cDNA molecular identifiers. The donors were divided into four age groups: young (average about 16 years), middle-aged (almost 40), aged (approximately 62) and long-lived (roughly 88). Two additional independent replicas of 1 million unique cDNA reads from the same blood draw were analyzed for two donors (one aged 18 to 29 and one aged 80 or older). Broad study findings and their caveats: As age increased, observed TCR beta diversity per million T cells dropped in a roughly linear way, and a significant reduction was already evident by age about 36. Total diversity estimates from one million sequenced T cells were considered lower bounds and underestimates. The percentage of naive T cells measured by flow cytometry correlated strongly with observed TCR beta diversity. The long-lived group showed more naive CD4+ T cells, fewer expanded clones and increased TCR diversity than the aged group, suggesting age selection. Bulk unsorted PBMC profiling prevented conclusive comparison of naive and antigen-experienced compartments. The CMV infection status of donors was not known, potentially confounding age-related changes in expanded clonotypes.

The CDR3 has 13 amino acids, counting the end cysteine and phenylalanine. Only the CDR3 DNA is retained, 39 bases long and in frame from the first base. CDR1 DFQATT and CDR2 SNEGSKA were looked up in the germline V gene (reference sequence). The germline ends are 13 bases apart after V is trimmed by 0 bases and J by 10 bases. Receptor amplification or capture employed 5' RACE. Reads for this sample came from an Illumina HiSeq 2500. A second PCR of roughly 6 to 11 cycles was run with a J-beta primer mix and a sample-barcoded 5' primer. A template-switch 5' adaptor carrying 12 random nucleotides introduced a unique molecular identifier onto each TCR beta cDNA molecule. At least 2.5 million CDR3-containing paired-end reads were obtained from each sample. All of the RNA was converted into first-strand cDNA using the Mint cDNA synthesis kit, with a TRBC-specific oligonucleotide serving as the primer. Following uracil-DNA glycosylase treatment, a first 18-cycle PCR with universal primers M1SS and BC2_uni_R was performed on all cDNA. The source study handled its data this way. For normalization, 1 million high-quality reads were randomly selected from each sample, with every read carrying a distinct molecular identifier. Reads sharing molecular identifiers were discarded rather than binned into consensus sequences. MiTCR, set to a Q25 quality threshold and the strictest error-elimination algorithm, was used for CDR3 identification, clonotype clustering and error correction. A nonparametric unseen species model using Euler transformation provided a lower-bound estimate of total TCR beta diversity. TCRdb reworked the public reads: Q25 trimming with fastp, MiXCR clone assembly, productive beta chains retained. All rows with the same CDR3 protein become a single entry with the most common DNA and genes. These V and J calls are TCRdb output, not the study's own analysis. Across this sample there are about 930,000 distinct CDR3 sequences, with roughly 28% seen only once. Of the sample, roughly 10% is held by the ten largest clones.

Systemically healthy Caucasian individuals from Russia, 35 to 40 in total and aged about 6 to 95 years, were included as donors. Ten milliliters of peripheral blood were collected from each donor into EDTA-treated Vacutainer tubes. PBMCs were isolated by Ficoll-Paque density-gradient centrifugation, with at least 7 million obtained per sample. Trizol reagent was used to extract total RNA from PBMCs, with at least 5 micrograms per sample. Naive CD45RAhigh/CD27high T cell percentages were measured by flow cytometry on a PBMC aliquot from every donor. Ten or more counts support this clonotype. Its antigen is still unknown. There are no base qualities to consult, and no much larger clone falls within one base. This sample also belongs to another study, concerning T cells of mothers and their children. Per the second study: The donors were nine systemically healthy Caucasian individuals, made up of three mothers and their six children. cDNA synthesis consumed the entire amount of extracted RNA, loaded at around 1.5 ug RNA in each 15 ul reaction. In the second PCR, sample barcodes and 2-4 random nucleotides were introduced via the M1S primer. Over 8.5 million TCR beta CDR3 reads came from each mother, compared with roughly 2.8 million reads from each child. Thymic selection similarly shapes TCR recombination output in related and unrelated pairs, with minor effect from inherited differences. Related mother-child pairs always showed normalized repertoire overlap that was slightly higher than in unrelated mother-child pairs, though the difference was never significant. Persistent microchimeric T cell clones were not detected, at a sensitivity of approximately 100 clones per million clonotypes. To look for features that set related mother-child pairs apart from unrelated individuals, the researchers ran deep NGS to compare the TCR beta repertoires of mothers and children. On average, the children were approximately 12 +/- 4 years old, while the mothers were roughly 36 +/- 4 years old. After adapter ligation was performed with NEBNext reagents, the libraries were sequenced on an Illumina HiSeq 2000 with 100+100 nt paired-end reads. Mother and child libraries were prepared a month apart and sequenced in separate runs to prevent cross-contamination. For each donor, somewhere between 500,000 and 2,000,000 distinct TCR beta clonotypes were identified. Naive TCR beta clonotypes were estimated from low-frequency clonotypes matched to each donor's FACS-determined naive share, without sorting.

This sequence originates from a woman between 35 and 50 years old in good health. The specimen sequenced was blood. The chain joins TRBV20-1 to TRBJ2-1; D gene: possibly TRBD2, on 6 matching bases. The DNA is as follows: TGCAGTGCTAGAGATAGGCGGGGACGGGAGCAGTTCTTC. The encoded protein is CSARDRRGREQFF.